The rows below give T cell receptor beta chains drawn from one sample of a study of T cell responses to AZD1222 COVID-19 vaccine. TCRdb keeps only in-frame clones here, not all; method: immunoSEQ multiplex PCR. The sample has 100,000 or so clones, 70% to 90% seen once. Sequencing used peripheral blood, obtained 28 days after the second AZD1222 dose. These receptor sequences come from an adult who received the AZD1222 COVID-19 vaccine. CDR3s include the opening cysteine and the closing phenylalanine or tryptophan. The order of the fields is clone size, V gene, CDR3 length, J gene, D gene, CDR3 DNA, CDR3 protein. A D gene is named only where the DNA matches it firmly. Only part of the rows carry a size: once, few, many, or a class if the clone is expanded.

-	TRBV30	15	TRBJ2-4	TRBD2	TGTGCCTGGAGTGTAACTAGCGTGGCCAAAAACATTCAGTACTTC	CAWSVTSVAKNIQYF
-	TRBV7-8	13	TRBJ2-7	TRBD1	TGTGCCAGCACACTACAGGGGGGTAACGAGCAGTACTTC	CASTLQGGNEQYF
-	TRBV11-3	16	TRBJ2-2	-	TGTGCCAGCAGCTTAATGAGCGCGAGTACCGGCGGGGAGCTGTTTTTT	CASSLMSASTGGELFF
-	TRBV18	15	TRBJ1-2	-	TGTGCCAGCTCACCGACGCCGGGACCCAACTATGGCTACACCTTC	CASSPTPGPNYGYTF
-	TRBV7-8	18	TRBJ2-2	TRBD2	TGTGCCAGCAGCTTAGCCCCGGGACTAGCGGGGCAGACCGGGGAGCTGTTTTTT	CASSLAPGLAGQTGELFF
-	TRBV5-4	15	TRBJ2-5	-	TGTGCCAGCAGCTTGGGGGGACGGGCTGAAGAGACCCAGTACTTC	CASSLGGRAEETQYF
-	TRBV11-1	14	TRBJ1-1	-	TGTGCCAGCAGCTCCGGGAGGCCGAACACTGAAGCTTTCTTT	CASSSGRPNTEAFF
-	TRBV19	14	TRBJ1-2	-	TGTGCCAGTAGTGGTACAGGTAGGAACTATGGCTACACCTTC	CASSGTGRNYGYTF
-	TRBV27	14	TRBJ1-4	TRBD1	TGTGCCAGCAGCAAAACAGGGGTGGGTGAAAAACTGTTTTTT	CASSKTGVGEKLFF
-	TRBV5-1	14	TRBJ2-3	-	TGCGCCAGCAGCTTGAGCAGGGGTGGAGATACGCAGTATTTT	CASSLSRGGDTQYF
-	TRBV5-3	14	TRBJ1-4	TRBD1	TGTGCCAGAAGCCTGGACAGGGGAGTAGAAAAACTGTTTTTT	CARSLDRGVEKLFF
-	TRBV11-2	14	TRBJ1-1	-	TGTGCCAGCAGCTTAACGCGGGGAAGTTCTGAAGCTTTCTTT	CASSLTRGSSEAFF
-	TRBV7-9	13	TRBJ2-3	TRBD1	TGTGCCACCGGACAGGGGAGCACAGATACGCAGTATTTT	CATGQGSTDTQYF
few	TRBV29-1	15	TRBJ1-2	-	TGCAGCGTTGATACTACAAGGGGGGTAGACTATGGCTACACCTTC	CSVDTTRGVDYGYTF
-	TRBV7-9	15	TRBJ2-3	-	TGTGCCAGCAGCTGGGACTTGACTAGCACAGATACGCAGTATTTT	CASSWDLTSTDTQYF
-	TRBV19	19	TRBJ2-1	TRBD2	TGTGCCAGTAGTATAAATTTGGGACTAGCGGGGGGGCTCTACAATGAGCAGTTCTTC	CASSINLGLAGGLYNEQFF
-	TRBV18	15	TRBJ1-3	-	TGTGCCAGCTCACCACCGTCTGTGCCAGGAAACACCATATATTTT	CASSPPSVPGNTIYF
-	TRBV19	15	TRBJ2-7	-	TGTGCCAGTAGTATCCCGTCGGCGGGCTACTACGAGCAGTACTTC	CASSIPSAGYYEQYF
once	TRBV29-1	14	TRBJ2-7	TRBD2	TGCAGCGTGGCGAAACAAAAGCGGGAATACGAGCAGTACTTC	CSVAKQKREYEQYF
-	TRBV5-1	15	TRBJ1-2	-	TGCGCCAGCAGCTTGGGGGCACGAGGGGTGTATGGCTACACCTTC	CASSLGARGVYGYTF
-	TRBV5-1	13	TRBJ1-2	-	TGCGCCAGCAGTCAGACGGGAGGAGATGGCTACACCTTC	CASSQTGGDGYTF
-	TRBV9	17	TRBJ2-5	TRBD2	TGTGCCAGCAGTGGGACTAGCGGGGGGATTGGAAAAGAGACCCAGTACTTC	CASSGTSGGIGKETQYF
-	TRBV2	15	TRBJ2-1	TRBD1	TGTGCCAGCAGTGAAGAGGGACAGTCATACAATGAGCAGTTCTTC	CASSEEGQSYNEQFF
-	TRBV3-1/TRBV3-2	14	TRBJ2-7	-	TGTGCCAGCACCCCCCGCGATAGGGGTTACGAGCAGTACTTC	CASTPRDRGYEQYF
-	TRBV5-1	16	TRBJ1-1	-	TGCGCCAGCAGCCCTCAGTCGGGGGCGTTGAACACTGAAGCTTTCTTT	CASSPQSGALNTEAFF
once	TRBV9	12	TRBJ1-3	-	TGTGCCAGCAGCCCCACCGGAAACACCATATATTTT	CASSPTGNTIYF
-	TRBV6-5	15	TRBJ1-3	-	TGTGCCAGCAGAAACCCGGGGACAAACGGAAACACCATATATTTT	CASRNPGTNGNTIYF
-	TRBV5-1	13	TRBJ1-1	TRBD1	TGCGCCAGCAGCATGGGACAGCAAACTGAAGCTTTCTTT	CASSMGQQTEAFF
-	TRBV28	14	TRBJ1-3	-	TGTGCCAGCCCCTCGCCCGGGAAGGGAAACACCATATATTTT	CASPSPGKGNTIYF
-	TRBV7-9	11	TRBJ1-3	-	TGTGCCACCTCCTCTGGAAACACCATATATTTT	CATSSGNTIYF
-	TRBV3-1/TRBV3-2	14	TRBJ1-6	-	TGTGCCAGCAGGACGGGGGCGGGTAATTCACCCCTCCACTTT	CASRTGAGNSPLHF
-	TRBV19	14	TRBJ2-1	-	TGTGCCACCAAAAGCGGGCCGCCCTACAATGAGCAGTTCTTC	CATKSGPPYNEQFF
-	TRBV6-2/TRBV6-3	17	TRBJ1-2	-	TGTGCCAGCAGTTTTTTTGGGTCCACTTTTTCCTCTTATGGCTACACCTTC	CASSFFGSTFSSYGYTF
-	TRBV5-1	17	TRBJ1-6	TRBD1	TGCGCCAGCAGCCTATGGACAGGGGGCCCCTATAATTCACCCCTCCACTTT	CASSLWTGGPYNSPLHF
-	TRBV27	16	TRBJ2-1	TRBD2	TGTGCCAGCAGCCTATGGGGCGGGAGTCTTAGCAGTGAGCAGTTCTTC	CASSLWGGSLSSEQFF
-	TRBV10-3	15	TRBJ1-1	-	TGTGCCATCAGTGATCCCACCCGGGGTGCCACTGAAGCTTTCTTT	CAISDPTRGATEAFF
-	TRBV2	13	TRBJ1-1	-	TGTGCCGGCCAGTGGGGGGCCGACACTGAAGCTTTCTTT	CAGQWGADTEAFF
-	TRBV27	11	TRBJ1-5	TRBD1	TGTGCCAGCAGCCGAGAACAGGGGACGTATTTT	CASSREQGTYF
-	TRBV5-1	17	TRBJ2-1	TRBD1	TGCGCCAGCAGCGGGGGACAGGGCCTTCCTTCCTACAATGAGCAGTTCTTC	CASSGGQGLPSYNEQFF
-	TRBV4-3	16	TRBJ1-6	-	TGCGCCAGCAGCCAAGACCATCAGGGGCGAAATTCACCCCTCCACTTT	CASSQDHQGRNSPLHF
-	TRBV4-1	16	TRBJ2-1	TRBD2	TGCGCCAGCAGCCCCAATGGCGGGGGGGTCTTCAATGAGCAGTTCTTC	CASSPNGGGVFNEQFF
-	TRBV30	13	TRBJ1-6	-	TGTGCCTGGTGCCGAGCCAATAATTCACCCCTCCACTTT	CAWCRANNSPLHF
-	TRBV25-1	17	TRBJ1-4	-	TGTGCCAGCAGTGTGGGGGGCTCGCCAACAACTAATGAAAAACTGTTTTTT	CASSVGGSPTTNEKLFF
-	TRBV7-8	14	TRBJ1-2	TRBD1	TGTGCCAGCAGCCCCGGGACAGGGCGAGGTGGCTACACCTTC	CASSPGTGRGGYTF
once	TRBV4-1	20	TRBJ1-6	-	TGCGCCAGCAGCCAAGATAGTGGGCCAGGCCTTAGCTCCTATAATTCACCCCTCCACTTT	CASSQDSGPGLSSYNSPLHF
-	TRBV7-8	13	TRBJ2-1	-	TGTGCCAGCAGCCCCGCGAATGGGGGTGAGCAGTTCTTC	CASSPANGGEQFF
-	TRBV6-5	14	TRBJ2-7	-	TGTGCCACCCTAATCCGCGGCCCCCAGTACGAGCAGTACTTC	CATLIRGPQYEQYF
-	TRBV7-9	15	TRBJ1-2	-	TGTGCCAGCAGCGAAGGGGGAACGCTTCGGGATGGCTACACCTTC	CASSEGGTLRDGYTF
-	TRBV5-6	15	TRBJ2-5	-	TGTGCCAGCAGCTTGTCTCTGGGTTCCGAAGAGACCCAGTACTTC	CASSLSLGSEETQYF
few	TRBV6-5	15	TRBJ1-6	-	TGTGCCAGCAGTACGGTAGCGTGGGCCTCATCACCCCTCCACTTT	CASSTVAWASSPLHF
once	TRBV2	13	TRBJ1-2	-	TGTGCCAGCAGGGAGGACGACTACTATGGCTACACCTTC	CASREDDYYGYTF
-	TRBV19	17	TRBJ1-1	-	TGTGCCAGTAGTATAGGGGTACAGCGGAGACTGAACACTGAAGCTTTCTTT	CASSIGVQRRLNTEAFF